What follows are 24 T cell receptor beta chains derived from one specimen sequenced in a study of regulatory T cells in long-lasting Graves disease. The authors built TCR beta libraries using iRepertoire HTBI primers and Arm-PCR of CDR3 regions. TCRdb reprocessed the multiplex PCR reads via MiXCR and lists one record per CDR3 protein. The table lists 540,000 or so distinct CDR3 sequences, approximately 13% of them singletons. Noted time point: newly diagnosed GD, antithyroid drugs for less than 3 months. Preparation of the TCR library used RNA extracted from PBMCs. In addition, the sample was reused for a study of T cells in Graves' hyperthyroidism and ophthalmopathy.

The starting material was peripheral blood mononuclear cells (PBMCs), obtained at new diagnosis, from a patient treated with antithyroid drugs. These receptors all stem from a man between 25 and 39 years old with Graves disease.

In this sample, this clonotype turned up many times. This chain connects TRBV6-2 or TRBV6-3 to TRBJ2-7; unclear D gene. Trimming removed 5 bases at V and 4 bases at J, with 15 bases between. Germline CDR1 MNHEY, CDR2 SVGEGT. This CDR3 is 14 amino acids long. CDR3 DNA: TGTGCCAGCAGTGTTGTGCCCGCTAAATACGAGCAGTACTTC. It codes for CASSVVPAKYEQYF.

This clonotype showed up many times. This sequence joins TRBV7-9 and TRBJ2-7; D uncertain. Trimming pared 5 bases from V and 3 bases from J, leaving 17 bases between. The germline gives CDR1 SEHNR, CDR2 FQNEAQ (reference sequence). The CDR3 runs to 15 residues. CDR3 in amino acids: CASSPAPDGRYEQYF. CDR3 nucleotide sequence: TGTGCCAGCAGCCCTGCCCCCGACGGCCGCTACGAGCAGTACTTC.

This clonotype was detected ten times or more. The rearrangement links TRBV12-3 or TRBV12-4 to TRBJ2-2; the match to TRBD2 covers 9 bases. CDR3 length equals 14 residues. The trim removed 11 bases at V and 4 bases at J, leaving 8 bases unmatched. Here the CDR3 reads CAATGTSPTGELFF. The CDR3, as DNA: TGTGCCGCGACCGGGACTAGCCCCACCGGGGAGCTGTTTTTT.

This clonotype was detected a few times. V usage is TRBV11-3 and J usage is TRBJ2-1; 10 nucleotides line up with TRBD2. J gave up 4 bases and V 10 bases, and 10 bases lay outside the gene matches. This CDR3 region has 15 residues. Germline V gene sequence: CDR1 SGHNT, CDR2 YENEEA. CDR3 sequence: CATASGRSGYNEQFF. The CDR3 bases are TGTGCCACGGCTAGCGGGAGATCGGGGTACAATGAGCAGTTCTTC.

In this sample, this clonotype turned up many times. The chain recombines TRBV10-3 with TRBJ2-5; 16 nucleotides agree with TRBD2. After removal of 10 bases from V and 1 base from J, the junction contained 9 bases not matched to a gene. This CDR3 comprises 17 residues. CDR1 and CDR2 (germline): ENHRY, SYGVKD. The CDR3: CATGGLAGGGPQETQYF. The CDR3 coding sequence is TGTGCCACCGGGGGACTAGCGGGAGGGGGCCCCCAAGAGACCCAGTACTTC.

This chain joins TRBV5-6 and TRBJ2-3; 8 bases fit TRBD2. The J segment lost 7 bases and the V segment lost 0 bases, leaving 13 bases of the junction unmatched. The germline V gene has CDR1 SGHDT and CDR2 YYEEEE. The CDR3 length is 17 residues. For the CDR3, the DNA is TGTGCCAGCAGCTTGGTAGGGGCCGGGAGGGCCTACAATACGCAGTATTTT. The encoded protein is CASSLVGAGRAYNTQYF. Together with reference TRBV5-6 and TRBJ2-3, the CDR3 gives the full variable domain: DAGVTQSPTHLIKTRGQQVTLRCSPKSGHDTVSWYQQALGQGPQFIFQYYEEEERQRGNFPDRFSGHQFPNYSSELNVNALLLGDSALYLCASSLVGAGRAYNTQYFGPGTRLTVL.

The rearrangement uses TRBV20-1 and TRBJ1-2; TRBD1 agrees at 8 bases. Germline V lookup: CDR1 DFQATT, CDR2 SNEGSKA (reference sequence). Trimming at V came to 4 bases and at J to 7 bases, leaving 11 bases not matched to a gene. This CDR3 spans 14 amino acids. CDR3 protein: CSATLVTGDGGYTF. The DNA for the CDR3 is TGCAGTGCTACATTAGTGACAGGGGACGGTGGCTACACCTTC.

This clonotype came up a few times. The chain is built from TRBV20-1 and TRBJ2-7; D is possibly TRBD2 (5 bases). The CDR3 is made up of 16 amino acids. Germline values: CDR1 DFQATT, CDR2 SNEGSKA (reference sequence). V was clipped by 1 base and J by 2 bases, with 18 bases between them. In nucleotides, the CDR3 is TGCAGTGCTAGAGGGAGCAGCGGATCCGATCCCTACGAGCAGTACTTC. It encodes CSARGSSGSDPYEQYF.

The table lists this clonotype with many counts. The chain uses TRBV30 and TRBJ2-2, with D tentatively TRBD1 (6 bases). Germline assignment: CDR1 GTSNPN and CDR2 SVGIG (reference sequence). The germline V and J ends were trimmed by 0 bases and 6 bases, with 8 bases remaining between them. The CDR3 totals 13 residues. CDR3 coding DNA: TGTGCCTGGAGTGTAACAGGGTCCGGGGAGCTGTTTTTT. This codes for CAWSVTGSGELFF. The entire variable domain, with the rest obtained from reference TRBV30 and TRBJ2-2, is as follows: SQTIHQWPATLVQPVGSPLSLECTVEGTSNPNLYWYRQAAGRGLQLLFYSVGIGQISSEVPQNLSASRPQDRQFILSSKKLLLSDSGFYLCAWSVTGSGELFFGEGSRLTVL.

The rearrangement joins TRBV6-1 to TRBJ2-6, with D tentatively TRBD1 (6 bases). The CDR3 is 14 residues long. Trimming stripped 6 bases from V and 4 bases from J, with 10 bases between. Germline values: CDR1 MNHNS, CDR2 SASEGT. The CDR3 DNA reads as TGTGCCAGCAGCCAACAGGGAGGGGCCAACGTCCTGACTTTC. Amino acid sequence: CASSQQGGANVLTF.

Remarks on this clonotype: A read error may be the cause here, since a much bigger clone is one base away. The rearrangement joins TRBV12-3 or TRBV12-4 to TRBJ2-2; D tentatively reads TRBD1 or TRBD2 (6 bases each). The CDR3 consists of 14 residues. V was shortened by 4 bases and J by 6 bases, with 12 bases between the two germline ends. The CDR3 region is CASSSGAWAGELFF. The CDR3 nucleotides read TGTGCCAGCAGTTCGGGGGCGTGGGCCGGGGAGCTGTTTTTT.

This clonotype came up a few times. The chain joins TRBV24-1 to TRBJ1-4; 8 nucleotides match TRBD1. The junction had 8 bases not matched to a gene; V was cut back by 4 bases and J by 8 bases. The CDR3 consists of 15 residues. Germline CDR1 is KGHDR and CDR2 is SFDVKD. The CDR3 bases are TGTGCCACCAGTGACTTCGGACAGGGTGCGGAAAAACTGTTTTTT. It codes for CATSDFGQGAEKLFF.

This clonotype came up many times. This chain links TRBV10-3 with TRBJ2-1; 12 bases fit TRBD1. This CDR3 region has 14 residues. Trimming at V came to 7 bases and at J to 8 bases, leaving 6 bases not matched to a gene. Germline V gives CDR1 ENHRY, CDR2 SYGVKD. The CDR3 nucleotides read TGTGCCATCACTGCGGGACAGGGGGCAGATGAGCAGTTCTTC. This translates into CAITAGQGADEQFF.

J is TRBJ2-7 and V is TRBV10-3; 11 nucleotides match TRBD2. CDR3 length: 16 residues. Germline CDR1 ENHRY, CDR2 SYGVKD. The V gene end was trimmed by 6 bases and the J gene end by 2 bases; junction bases not matched to a gene: 9. The chain's CDR3 is CAIRETGTSGTYEQYF. The CDR3 region has the DNA TGTGCCATCAGAGAAACCGGGACTAGCGGCACCTACGAGCAGTACTTC.

This clonotype was observed at least ten times. The chain recombines TRBV6-1 with TRBJ1-1; D gene uncertain. The germline CDR1 and CDR2 sequences are MNHNS and SASEGT. V shed 1 base and J shed 4 bases, with 7 bases lying between them. This CDR3 spans 13 amino acids. The CDR3 reads CASSEGLSTEAFF. The CDR3 DNA reads as TGTGCCAGCAGTGAAGGCTTATCCACTGAAGCTTTCTTT.

The chain couples TRBV27 to TRBJ2-2, with D possibly being TRBD2 (6 bases). The length of the CDR3 is 14 residues. With 8 bases removed from V and 4 bases from J, the gap between germline ends came to 14 bases. Germline V lookup: CDR1 MNHEY, CDR2 SMNVEV (reference sequence). The CDR3 DNA is TGTGCCAGCCTCCGGGACTTTGGCACCGGGGAGCTGTTTTTT. Translating gives CASLRDFGTGELFF.

The gene calls are TRBV12-3 or TRBV12-4 and TRBJ2-7, with D perhaps given as TRBD1 or TRBD2 (5 bases each). CDR3 length equals 13 residues. Trimming removed 2 bases from V and 7 bases from J, with 12 bases in between. The CDR3 DNA follows: TGTGCCAGCAGTTTAATGGGGACCCAAGAGCAGTACTTC. The encoded protein is CASSLMGTQEQYF.

For the CDR3, the DNA is TGTGCCAGCAGCTTGCAGGATAAATATGAAAAACTGTTTTTT. Its translation is CASSLQDKYEKLFF. The chain carries TRBV7-6 and TRBJ1-4; D uncertain. The CDR3 is 14 amino acids. Germline CDR1 reads SGHVS; CDR2 reads FNYEAQ. Trimming stripped 3 bases from V and 6 bases from J, with 11 bases between.

This clonotype was seen repeatedly, ten times or more. The chain combines TRBV11-2 with TRBJ1-1; D is perhaps TRBD1 (5 bases). V was trimmed by 1 base and J by 4 bases, leaving 13 bases between them. The germline V gene has CDR1 SGHAT and CDR2 FQNNGV. This CDR3 contains 15 residues. This chain's CDR3 is CASSLVGQTRTEAFF. The CDR3 DNA reads TGTGCCAGCAGCTTAGTTGGACAAACGCGCACTGAAGCTTTCTTT.

This clonotype occurred many times. V gene TRBV2 combines with J gene TRBJ2-7, with D perhaps matching TRBD1 or TRBD2 (5 bases each). CDR1 is SNHLY and CDR2 is FYNNEI in the germline V gene. This CDR3 comprises 14 residues. V lost 6 bases and J lost 2, with 14 bases in between. DNA of the CDR3: TGTGCCAGCAGGAACGGGACGGCAACCTACGAGCAGTACTTC. Translation gives CASRNGTATYEQYF.

In this sample, this clonotype turned up many times. The J gene is TRBJ2-5, the V gene TRBV29-1; D possibly matches TRBD1 or TRBD2 (5 bases each). The V end was cut by 0 bases, the J end by 5 bases, with 10 bases between. This CDR3 is built from 13 residues. The germline gives CDR1 SQVTM, CDR2 ANQGSEA. CDR3 residues: CSVEEGRTETQYF. DNA of the CDR3: TGCAGCGTTGAAGAGGGACGGACGGAGACCCAGTACTTC.

In this sample, this clonotype turned up a few times. The chain joins TRBV5-1 to TRBJ2-7; maybe TRBD2 (5 bases). Trimming shortened V by 0 bases and J by 5 bases, and 9 bases separated the two germline ends. The germline V gene has CDR1 SGHRS and CDR2 YFSETQ. This CDR3 contains 13 residues. The CDR3 is CASSLGWGDEQYF. As DNA, the CDR3 is TGCGCCAGCAGCTTGGGTTGGGGAGACGAGCAGTACTTC.

This clonotype was seen many times. The rearrangement links TRBV27 to TRBJ1-5; D gene uncertain. The CDR3 is 15 amino acids. V lost 3 bases, J lost 0 bases, and 9 bases lay in between. Looked up from germline, CDR1 is MNHEY and CDR2 is SMNVEV (reference sequence). The CDR3 sequence: CASSFSPYSNQPQHF. CDR3 nucleotide sequence: TGTGCCAGCAGTTTTAGTCCTTATAGCAATCAGCCCCAGCATTTT.

This clonotype showed up many times. V is TRBV2 and J is TRBJ1-4; the D gene is possibly TRBD1 (6 bases). Germline assignment: CDR1 SNHLY and CDR2 FYNNEI. There are 14 residues in the CDR3. V was pared by 8 bases and J by 7 bases, with 17 bases between. CDR3 region: CASGRKRGGEKLFF. The DNA for the CDR3 is TGTGCCAGCGGTAGGAAGAGGGGGGGTGAAAAACTGTTTTTT.